The 32 T cell receptor beta chains below were found in one sample sequenced in a study of OX40 agonist ivuxolimab in advanced cancers. TCRdb's table, derived via immunoSEQ multiplex PCR, lists solely in-frame clones and lacks some. The sample holds 48,000 or so clones; less than 85% are singletons and the top ten take around 1.1%. This specimen was CD4+ or CD8+ T cells sorted from blood, taken in a trial of the OX40 agonist ivuxolimab. These receptors were collected from an adult with an advanced solid tumor such as melanoma, head and neck, liver or kidney cancer.

This clone was observed a few times. The chain couples TRBV4-1 to TRBJ2-7; 9 nucleotides align to TRBD1. With V trimmed by 4 bases and J by 3 bases, 4 bases remained unmatched. CDR3 length: 14 amino acids. In germline, CDR1 is MGHRA, CDR2 YSYEKL. CDR3: CASSRDREFYEQYF. Here the CDR3 DNA reads TGCGCCAGCAGCCGGGACAGGGAGTTCTACGAGCAGTACTTC.

The V gene is TRBV18, the J gene TRBJ2-3; TRBD2 matches at 7 bases. Losses at the gene ends were 0 bases for V and 4 bases for J; bases not matched to a gene: 7. The CDR3 covers 16 residues. Germline CDR1 reads KGHSH; CDR2 reads LQKENI. The CDR3 region has the DNA TGTGCCAGCTCACCACCGGGAGGGCGTAGAGCAGATACGCAGTATTTT. It encodes CASSPPGGRRADTQYF.

The chain carries TRBV12-1 and TRBJ2-3; TRBD2, the D gene given by the table, was not confirmed from the DNA. TRBV12-1 is assigned pseudogene status. The CDR3 contains 12 residues. Here the CDR3 DNA reads TGTGCCAGCAGCCCCTCGTTGGATACGCAGTATTTT. Amino acid sequence: CASSPSLDTQYF.

V usage is TRBV13 and J usage is TRBJ1-3, with D possibly TRBD1 on 5 matching bases. CDR1 is PRHDT, CDR2 FYEKMQ, per germline (reference sequence). Trimming stripped 5 bases from V and 9 bases from J, with 20 bases between. The CDR3 contains 15 residues. The CDR3 region is CASSTDPTVPSTIYF. CDR3 coding DNA: TGTGCCAGCAGCACGGATCCGACAGTCCCCAGCACCATATATTTT.

This clone came up a few times. CDR3 nucleotides: TGTGCCAGTACCCCCGGGGGGCTCAGCCAAGAGACCCAGTACTTC. Its translation: CASTPGGLSQETQYF. The chain carries TRBV19 and TRBJ2-5; D is possibly TRBD2 (7 bases). CDR3 length equals 15 residues. V dropped 7 bases and J dropped 1 base, with 16 bases sitting between them. Per germline, CDR1 LNHDA and CDR2 SQIVND (reference sequence).

This rearrangement joins TRBV2 to TRBJ1-2; weak D call: TRBD1 (5 bases). CDR1 and CDR2 from the germline V gene are SNHLY and FYNNEI. Trimming removed 4 bases from V and 5 bases from J, with 11 bases in between. CDR3 length: 13 amino acids. CDR3 region: CASSGGNLYGYTF. The CDR3 DNA follows: TGTGCCAGCAGTGGGGGGAATCTATATGGCTACACCTTC.

The J gene is TRBJ2-5, the V gene TRBV21-1; the D call of TRBD1 is as the table states it, not checked on the DNA. TRBV21-1 is labeled a pseudogene. The CDR3 is 15 residues long. CDR3: CASSKHRQGRETQYF. The CDR3 nucleotides are TGTGCCAGCAGCAAACACCGACAGGGAAGAGAGACCCAGTACTTC.

V usage is TRBV4-2 and J usage is TRBJ2-1; D unresolved. Per germline, CDR1 LGHNA and CDR2 YNFKEQ. CDR3 length equals 16 residues. V shed 4 bases and J shed 0 bases, with 13 bases lying between them. CDR3 sequence (DNA): TGTGCCAGCAGCCGGGCAGACCCGAGCTCCTACAATGAGCAGTTCTTC. This encodes CASSRADPSSYNEQFF.

By share of the sample, this clone is medium-sized. The rearrangement uses TRBV27 and TRBJ2-3; D call uncertain. The V end was cut by 6 bases, the J end by 3 bases, with 4 bases between. The CDR3 spans 11 residues. Germline CDR1 MNHEY, CDR2 SMNVEV (reference sequence). The CDR3 reads CASRKTDTQYF. In DNA, the CDR3 is TGTGCCAGCAGAAAGACAGATACGCAGTATTTT.

The gene calls are TRBV4-2 and TRBJ1-4; D ambiguous. The CDR3 has 16 residues. V was cut by 0 bases and J by 8 bases, with 16 bases left in between. The germline gives CDR1 LGHNA, CDR2 YNFKEQ. CDR3 residues: CASSQERSARQEKLFF. The CDR3 region has the DNA TGTGCCAGCAGCCAAGAGCGGTCAGCGCGGCAGGAAAAACTGTTTTTT.

The chain carries TRBV2 and TRBJ1-5; 9 bases match TRBD1. Germline CDR1 SNHLY, CDR2 FYNNEI. The J segment lost 4 bases and the V segment lost 6 bases, leaving 4 bases of the junction unmatched. This CDR3 comprises 14 residues. CDR3 DNA: TGTGCCAGCAGACCAGGGACAGGGAATCAGCCCCAGCATTTT. Protein: CASRPGTGNQPQHF.

The J gene is TRBJ2-4, the V gene TRBV4-2, with D perhaps matching TRBD1 or TRBD2 (6 bases each). Trimming stripped 2 bases from V and 11 bases from J, with 13 bases between. Germline V CDR1 and CDR2: LGHNA, YNFKEQ. The CDR3 runs to 13 residues. Here the CDR3 reads CASSQQRGEVQYF. Written as DNA, the CDR3 is TGTGCCAGCAGCCAACAAAGGGGGGAAGTTCAGTACTTC.

As concerns this clone: The same CDR3 is also encoded by other DNA sequences in this sample. The chain uses TRBV5-6 and TRBJ2-7; D is uncertain. CDR1 and CDR2 from the germline V gene are SGHDT and YYEEEE. CDR3 size: 13 residues. Trimming pared 0 bases from V and 3 bases from J, leaving 7 bases between. The CDR3 DNA follows: TGTGCCAGCAGCTTGGCAAGAAGCTACGAGCAGTACTTC. It encodes CASSLARSYEQYF.

The chain has TRBV28 and TRBJ2-2; D ambiguous. The germline V gene has CDR1 MDHEN and CDR2 SYDVKM. The V gene lost 6 bases and the J gene lost 8 bases, with 13 bases spanning the gap. This CDR3 region has 13 residues. The CDR3 loop is CASRRTLPGELFF. The CDR3 coding sequence is TGTGCCAGCAGACGGACCCTACCAGGGGAGCTGTTTTTT.

This clone was seen once. The chain has TRBV6-5 and TRBJ2-2; D unclear. Germline V lookup: CDR1 MNHEY, CDR2 SVGAGI. CDR3 length equals 15 residues. Trimming took 5 bases from V and 7 from J, leaving 17 bases between them. The CDR3 nucleotides read TGTGCCAGCAGTCCCCGAGTCGGGTCGGACGGGGAGCTGTTTTTT. Protein product: CASSPRVGSDGELFF.

The J gene is TRBJ2-1, the V gene TRBV7-6; 9 bases are a match to TRBD2. Per the germline V gene, CDR1 is SGHVS and CDR2 is FNYEAQ. J lost 8 bases, V lost 5 bases, and 4 bases had no gene match. The length of the CDR3 is 13 residues. Here the CDR3 reads CASSRGGVDEQFF. The CDR3 DNA follows: TGTGCCAGCAGCCGCGGGGGGGTGGATGAGCAGTTCTTC.

CDR3 sequence (DNA): TGTGCCAGTAGTATCAAAGGGTCCACCTCTGGAAACACCATATATTTT. This gives the protein CASSIKGSTSGNTIYF. The chain carries TRBV19 and TRBJ1-3; no clear D. In germline, CDR1 is LNHDA, CDR2 SQIVND (reference sequence). This CDR3 has 16 amino acids. The V and J ends lost 3 bases and 0 bases respectively, with 12 bases between them.

The V gene is TRBV5-6, the J gene TRBJ2-5, with 10 bases identical to TRBD2. J was trimmed by 3 bases and V by 3 bases; bases with no gene match: 8. The CDR3 spans 16 residues. Germline CDR1 is SGHDT and CDR2 is YYEEEE. The CDR3 sequence: CASSWGSLAGEETQYF. The CDR3 DNA is TGTGCCAGCAGCTGGGGCAGCCTAGCGGGGGAAGAGACCCAGTACTTC.

This chain joins TRBV27 and TRBJ2-3; TRBD2 aligns across 10 bases. With 3 bases clipped from V and 2 bases from J, the junction kept 5 bases outside the gene matches. Germline V gene data show CDR1 as MNHEY and CDR2 as SMNVEV (reference sequence). The CDR3 has 16 residues. The CDR3 sequence: CASSFLLAGSTDTQYF. CDR3 in DNA: TGTGCCAGCAGTTTCCTACTAGCGGGGTCCACAGATACGCAGTATTTT.

The chain carries TRBV4-3 and TRBJ2-5, with D tentatively TRBD2 (5 bases). Germline values: CDR1 LGHNA, CDR2 YSLEER. The CDR3 is 14 residues long. Trimming removed 1 base from V and 5 bases from J, with 11 bases in between. The CDR3 DNA is TGCGCCAGCAGCCAAGTCCACGGCGGGGAGACCCAGTACTTC. This codes for CASSQVHGGETQYF.

The sample holds one count of this clone. The sample carries other DNA sequences with the same CDR3. V is TRBV18 and J is TRBJ2-3, with D tentatively TRBD1 (5 bases). This CDR3 contains 14 residues. Deletions cut 2 bases from V and 0 bases from J, with 6 bases between. Germline V gene data show CDR1 as KGHSH and CDR2 as LQKENI. The CDR3 DNA reads TGTGCCAGCTCACCAGGGGCGAGCACAGATACGCAGTATTTT. Residues: CASSPGASTDTQYF.

In this sample, this clone turned up a few times. The rearrangement joins TRBV6-5 to TRBJ1-6; D is uncertain. The CDR3 is made up of 15 amino acids. CDR1 MNHEY and CDR2 SVGAGI come from the germline V gene. V dropped 0 bases and J dropped 9 bases, with 12 bases sitting between them. Here the CDR3 reads CASSYSGQVLSPLHF. CDR3 DNA: TGTGCCAGCAGTTACTCGGGCCAGGTTCTTTCACCCCTCCACTTT.

This clone has only one observation. The chain recombines TRBV7-2 with TRBJ2-4; TRBD2 matches 9 bases. Germline CDR1 SGHTA, CDR2 FQGNSA. Trimming removed 5 bases from V and 2 bases from J; junction bases left unmatched: 4. The CDR3 runs 15 residues. CDR3: CASSPSGGSKNIQYF. The CDR3 coding sequence is TGTGCCAGCAGCCCGAGCGGGGGGTCCAAAAACATTCAGTACTTC.

The gene calls are TRBV28 and TRBJ1-5; perhaps TRBD1 as D (5 bases). This CDR3 has 14 amino acids. Germline lookup yields CDR1 MDHEN and CDR2 SYDVKM. With 6 bases removed from V and 3 bases from J, the gap between germline ends came to 12 bases. The CDR3 here is CASRLGTDNQPQHF. CDR3 sequence (DNA): TGTGCCAGCAGACTAGGGACCGACAATCAGCCCCAGCATTTT.

In the case of this clone: Relative to the germline gene, one junction end is altered; a read error may explain this. The genes are TRBV14 and TRBJ2-7; D possibly corresponds to TRBD2 (7 bases). The CDR3 totals 15 residues. The V gene's germline CDR1 is SGHDN and CDR2 FVKESK. The CDR3 DNA sequence: TGCGCCAGCAGCCAAGGCCGCGGGGGCCGCTACGAGCAGTACTTC. Protein: CASSQGRGGRYEQYF.

This chain's CDR3 is CASSQGQRAMNTEAFF. The CDR3 coding sequence is TGTGCCAGCAGCCAAGGACAGAGAGCCATGAACACTGAAGCTTTCTTT. The V and J genes are TRBV7-8 and TRBJ1-1; D might be TRBD1 (6 bases). This CDR3 contains 16 residues. V lost 5 bases and J lost 0, with 16 bases in between. Germline V CDR1 and CDR2: SGHVS, FQNEAQ.

CDR3: CASSWLGGLSGNEQFF. CDR3 bases: TGTGCCAGCAGCTGGCTAGGGGGACTTTCGGGAAATGAGCAGTTCTTC. The genes are TRBV5-5 and TRBJ2-1; D is possibly TRBD1 or TRBD2 (6 bases each). Trimming left V 3 bases short and J 7 bases short, with 20 bases between. Germline assignment: CDR1 SGHKS and CDR2 YYEKEE (reference sequence). The CDR3 loop spans 16 amino acids.

The chain recombines TRBV27 with TRBJ1-5; D possibly corresponds to TRBD1 (5 bases). The CDR3 has 15 residues. In germline, CDR1 is MNHEY, CDR2 SMNVEV (reference sequence). V shed 5 bases and J shed 3 bases, with 14 bases lying between them. The CDR3 bases are TGTGCCAGCAGTACCTCCCAGGGATTCAATCAGCCCCAGCATTTT. Amino acid sequence: CASSTSQGFNQPQHF.

This clone showed up just a few times. V gene TRBV19 combines with J gene TRBJ1-5, with D perhaps TRBD1 (6 bases). Germline loops: CDR1 LNHDA, CDR2 SQIVND (reference sequence). Between the trimmed V and J ends, which lost 5 bases and 0 bases, there was a span of 17 bases. This CDR3 comprises 17 residues. As DNA, the CDR3 is TGTGCCAGTAGTGACAGGCGCACCAGGGATAGCAATCAGCCCCAGCATTTT. Translation: CASSDRRTRDSNQPQHF. The whole variable domain, remainder taken from reference TRBV19 and TRBJ1-5, is DGGITQSPKYLFRKEGQNVTLSCEQNLNHDAMYWYRQDPGQGLRLIYYSQIVNDFQKGDIAEGYSVSREKKESFPLTVTSAQKNPTAFYLCASSDRRTRDSNQPQHFGDGTRLSIL.

This clone showed up just a few times. This chain uses TRBV11-2 with TRBJ2-7, with TRBD1 matching 7 bases. Trimming at V came to 4 bases and at J to 3 bases, leaving 9 bases not matched to a gene. CDR3 length: 15 residues. Germline V CDR1 and CDR2: SGHAT, FQNNGV. The CDR3 DNA sequence: TGTGCCAGCAGCTCCCTAAAGGGGGCACTCTACGAGCAGTACTTC. Its protein is CASSSLKGALYEQYF.

The genes are TRBV5-1 and TRBJ2-2, with 12 positions matching TRBD2. The CDR3 has 18 residues. The V and J ends lost 4 bases and 2 bases, in that order; junction bases with no gene match: 9. Per germline, CDR1 SGHRS and CDR2 YFSETQ. The CDR3 is CASSTGLAGTGNTGELFF. For the CDR3, the DNA is TGCGCCAGCAGCACTGGACTAGCGGGAACGGGAAACACCGGGGAGCTGTTTTTT.

Concerning this clone: Other DNA sequences from this sample encode an identical CDR3 as well. V usage is TRBV5-4 and J usage is TRBJ2-7; TRBD2 is a possible D gene (5 bases). The CDR3 has 13 residues. The V gene lost 0 bases and the J gene lost 3 bases, with 7 bases spanning the gap. Per germline, CDR1 SGHNT and CDR2 YYREEE (reference sequence). DNA of the CDR3: TGTGCCAGCAGCTTGGGTCGGGACTACGAGCAGTACTTC. This gives the protein CASSLGRDYEQYF. The full variable domain, rest sourced from reference TRBV5-4 and TRBJ2-7, is ETGVTQSPTHLIKTRGQQVTLRCSSQSGHNTVSWYQQALGQGPQFIFQYYREEENGRGNFPPRFSGLQFPNYSSELNVNALELDDSALYLCASSLGRDYEQYFGPGTRLTVT.